What follows describes a single T cell receptor beta chain. The authors ran a second PCR of roughly 6 to 12 cycles using a sample-barcoded 5' primer and a J-beta primer mix. TCRdb independently ran MiXCR on the 5' RACE reads; one entry per CDR3 protein. The sample yields 600,000 to 1,000,000 distinct CDR3 sequences, 20% to 25% seen once. Per germline, CDR1 PRHDT and CDR2 FYEKMQ (reference sequence). This CDR3 is 15 amino acids long. V shed 0 bases, J shed 5 bases, and the junction held 5 bases outside the gene matches. This entry belongs to a study of blood T cells in healthy people across ages. These same data were also listed under a study on T cells of mothers and their children.

The TCR was taken from a boy younger than 18 in good health. This chain joins TRBV13 and TRBJ1-1; 8 nucleotides line up with TRBD1. Material for sequencing was blood. DNA of the CDR3: TGTGCCAGCAGCTTAGGCCTGGGACAGGCGACTGAAGCTTTCTTT. As protein: CASSLGLGQATEAFF.